These 29 T cell receptor beta chains were all obtained from the same sample, sequenced in a study of T cells in Graves' hyperthyroidism and ophthalmopathy. RNA transcripts gave rise to amplified TCR beta CDR3 regions. Carried out on the TCR CDR3, a first-round RT-PCR used the HTBI primer set. TCRdb re-derived calls from the multiplex PCR reads in MiXCR, one entry per CDR3 protein. The data show some 360,000 distinct CDR3 sequences, around 18% seen once. Material for sequencing was blood. These receptors all come from a woman between 40 and 55 years old with Graves' ophthalmopathy.

This clonotype was seen repeatedly, ten times or more. The V and J genes are TRBV29-1 and TRBJ2-7; D may be TRBD2 (5 bases). The CDR3 has 13 amino acids. V gave up 4 bases and J gave up 0 bases, with 10 bases separating them. The germline gives CDR1 SQVTM, CDR2 ANQGSEA. Here the CDR3 reads CSVGGLSSYEQYF. The CDR3 nucleotides read TGCAGCGTTGGAGGGTTGAGCTCCTACGAGCAGTACTTC.

This clonotype was counted ten times or more. This chain links TRBV11-2 with TRBJ2-5; the D gene is possibly TRBD2 (5 bases). Trimming removed 2 bases from V and 5 bases from J, with 15 bases in between. The CDR3 has 15 residues. CDR1 and CDR2 (germline): SGHAT, FQNNGV. The CDR3 sequence is CASSLIAPQGETQYF. In DNA form, the CDR3 reads TGTGCCAGCAGCTTAATAGCGCCACAAGGGGAGACCCAGTACTTC.

This clonotype was detected many times. This chain links TRBV12-3 or TRBV12-4 with TRBJ2-7, with D unclear. The CDR3 extends over 12 amino acids. The V end lost 8 bases, the J end lost 7 bases, and 15 bases lay between the germline ends. The CDR3 region has the DNA TGTGCCAGCCGAATCGGGCCCTGGGAGCAGTACTTC. Translation: CASRIGPWEQYF.

Remarks on this clonotype: A much larger clonotype is one base distant, so this may be a read error. J is TRBJ2-2 and V is TRBV12-3 or TRBV12-4; TRBD2 might be the D (5 bases). This CDR3 comprises 15 residues. The DNA for the CDR3 is TGTGTCAGCAGTTTCGGACGGACGAACACCGGGGAGCTGCTTTTT. This gives the protein CVSSFGRTNTGELLF.

This clonotype was recorded at least ten times. The CDR3 region has the DNA TGTGCCAGCAGCTCGGGACAGATGAGCTCCTACGAGCAGTACTTC. It specifies CASSSGQMSSYEQYF. The chain links TRBV7-9 to TRBJ2-7, with 7 bases fitting TRBD1. V lost 4 bases and J lost 0; bases outside the gene matches: 6. The CDR3 length is 15 residues. Germline V gene data show CDR1 as SEHNR and CDR2 as FQNEAQ (reference sequence). The full variable domain, with the rest looked up from reference TRBV7-9 and TRBJ2-7, is DTGVSQNPRHKITKRGQNVTFRCDPISEHNRLYWYRQTLGQGPEFLTYFQNEAQLEKSRLLSDRFSAERPKGSFSTLEIQRTEQGDSAMYLCASSSGQMSSYEQYFGPGTRLTVT.

This clonotype was observed at least ten times. This chain joins TRBV12-5 and TRBJ1-3; D unresolved. With 2 bases removed from V and 7 bases from J, the gap between germline ends came to 0 bases. CDR1 is LGHNT, CDR2 FRNRAP, per germline. The CDR3 has 10 residues. The CDR3 DNA follows: TGTGCTAGTGGTTTGAACACCATATATTTT. The encoded protein is CASGLNTIYF. Full variable domain (missing parts from reference TRBV12-5 and TRBJ1-3): DARVTQTPRHKVTEMGQEVTMRCQPILGHNTVFWYRQTMMQGLELLAYFRNRAPLDDSGMPKDRFSAEMPDATLATLKIQPSEPRDSAVYFCASGLNTIYFGEGSWLTVV.

This clonotype showed up many times. The chain links TRBV6-2 or TRBV6-3 to TRBJ2-7; 7 bases are shared with TRBD2. This CDR3 has 17 amino acids. Trimming cost V 0 bases and J 3 bases; bases outside gene matches: 11. Per germline, CDR1 MNHEY and CDR2 SVGEGT. DNA of the CDR3: TGTGCCAGCAGTTACTCGACGAGCGGCGGGAGCGTCTACGAGCAGTACTTC. Protein: CASSYSTSGGSVYEQYF.

This clonotype occurred many times. The chain links TRBV6-1 to TRBJ1-1; D is possibly TRBD1 (5 bases). Germline CDR1 and CDR2: MNHNS and SASEGT. The CDR3 totals 13 residues. V was shortened by 7 bases and J by 3 bases, with 12 bases between the two germline ends. The CDR3 DNA follows: TGTGCCAGCACCCGGGGGGGATACACTGAAGCTTTCTTT. Protein: CASTRGGYTEAFF.

Ten or more counts support this clonotype. The chain links TRBV11-2 to TRBJ2-3, with D perhaps TRBD2 (5 bases). The CDR3 extends over 15 amino acids. Trimming removed 1 base from V and 0 bases from J, with 8 bases in between. Germline V gene lookup returns CDR1 SGHAT and CDR2 FQNNGV. CDR3 coding DNA: TGTGCCAGCAGCTTAGTCGGCGGGAGCACAGATACGCAGTATTTT. Protein product: CASSLVGGSTDTQYF.

This clonotype was recorded at least ten times. The chain employs TRBV7-6 and TRBJ2-5, with D perhaps TRBD2 (6 bases). CDR1 SGHVS and CDR2 FNYEAQ come from the germline V gene. Trimming pared 0 bases from V and 2 bases from J, leaving 13 bases between. The CDR3 has 16 amino acids. CDR3: CASSLAPAGLQETQYF. The CDR3 nucleotides read TGTGCCAGCAGCTTAGCCCCGGCGGGACTTCAAGAGACCCAGTACTTC.

This clonotype was counted at least ten times. CDR3 amino acids: CATSLDRRHKNIQYF. The CDR3 DNA follows: TGTGCCACCTCCCTGGACAGGCGGCACAAAAACATTCAGTACTTC. V gene TRBV15 combines with J gene TRBJ2-4; 7 bases match TRBD1. The junction had 10 bases not matched to a gene; V was cut back by 8 bases and J by 3 bases. The CDR3 has 15 residues. The V gene's germline CDR1 is LNHNV and CDR2 YYDKDF (reference sequence).

This clonotype was seen ten or more times. The rearrangement joins TRBV5-6 to TRBJ2-2; a weak D match, TRBD2 (6 bases). The V and J ends lost 3 bases and 5 bases respectively, with 14 bases between them. Per the germline V gene, CDR1 is SGHDT and CDR2 is YYEEEE. CDR3 length equals 15 residues. CDR3 sequence: CASSWGELRTGELFF. The CDR3 DNA follows: TGTGCCAGCAGCTGGGGGGAGTTGAGGACCGGGGAGCTGTTTTTT.

A few counts support this clonotype. The V gene is TRBV27, the J gene TRBJ2-2, with 12 bases fitting TRBD2. After removal of 4 bases from V and 7 bases from J, the junction contained 7 bases not matched to a gene. Per the germline V gene, CDR1 is MNHEY and CDR2 is SMNVEV (reference sequence). The CDR3 length is 16 residues. The CDR3 sequence: CASSSSGRAFSGELFF. CDR3 in DNA: TGTGCCAGCAGTTCTAGCGGGAGGGCCTTTAGCGGGGAGCTGTTTTTT.

This clonotype was observed many times. V gene TRBV27 combines with J gene TRBJ1-2; possibly TRBD1 for D (5 bases). CDR1 MNHEY and CDR2 SMNVEV come from the germline V gene (reference sequence). Trimming removed 3 bases at V and 0 bases at J, with 14 bases between. CDR3 size: 16 residues. CDR3: CASSFREDISNYGYTF. The CDR3 DNA follows: TGTGCCAGCAGTTTTCGGGAGGACATCTCTAACTATGGCTACACCTTC.

This clonotype was counted many times. The chain uses TRBV19 and TRBJ1-1; 7 bases are shared with TRBD1. Germline CDR1 and CDR2: LNHDA and SQIVND (reference sequence). V trimming: 3 bases; J trimming: 0 bases; junction bases outside the gene matches: 1. The CDR3 has 14 amino acids. CDR3 sequence: CASSIQGVNTEAFF. DNA of the CDR3: TGTGCCAGTAGTATCCAGGGGGTGAACACTGAAGCTTTCTTT.

The rearrangement joins TRBV12-3 or TRBV12-4 to TRBJ1-2; a weak D match, TRBD1 (6 bases). CDR3 length: 18 amino acids. Deletions cut 1 base from V and 3 bases from J, with 21 bases between. The CDR3 sequence is CASSLGGELSRGDYGYTF. CDR3 DNA: TGTGCCAGCAGTTTAGGGGGAGAACTTTCTAGGGGGGACTATGGCTACACCTTC.

The chain carries TRBV5-1 and TRBJ2-7, with TRBD1 identical over 8 bases. Germline trimming cut 0 bases from V and 3 bases from J; bases unmatched to any gene: 8. Looked up from germline, CDR1 is SGHRS and CDR2 is YFSETQ. The CDR3 has 16 amino acids. CDR3 sequence (DNA): TGCGCCAGCAGCTTGGAGGACAGGGTCGGGTTCTACGAGCAGTACTTC. It specifies CASSLEDRVGFYEQYF.

This clonotype was detected ten times or more. The V gene is TRBV12-3 or TRBV12-4, the J gene TRBJ1-2; 7 bases fit TRBD1. Unmatched junction bases numbered 3, after V lost 7 bases and J lost 4 bases. The CDR3 covers 12 residues. The CDR3 reads CASTSGGYGYTF. In nucleotides, the CDR3 is TGTGCCAGCACGTCAGGGGGCTATGGCTACACCTTC.

This clonotype was found a few times. The V and J genes are TRBV28 and TRBJ2-2; 10 nucleotides match TRBD2. The germline V gene encodes CDR1 MDHEN and CDR2 SYDVKM. This CDR3 has 16 amino acids. Germline trimming cut 4 bases from V and 8 bases from J; bases unmatched to any gene: 10. The CDR3 DNA sequence: TGTGCCAGCAGTTCACCTAGCGGGAGATTAATAGGGGAGCTGTTTTTT. This gives the protein CASSSPSGRLIGELFF.

This clonotype was recorded at least ten times. The chain has TRBV15 and TRBJ2-6; D gene uncertain. V was cut by 1 base and J by 1 base, with 2 bases left in between. Per the germline V gene, CDR1 is LNHNV and CDR2 is YYDKDF (reference sequence). The CDR3 contains 14 residues. In DNA form, the CDR3 reads TGTGCCACCAGCAGAGCTTCTGGGGCCAACGTCCTGACTTTC. Translating it yields CATSRASGANVLTF.

This clonotype has a count of ten or more. V and J are TRBV7-2 and TRBJ1-5; D remains unclear. CDR3 length: 13 residues. V lost 1 base and J lost 5, with 6 bases in between. The germline V gene has CDR1 SGHTA and CDR2 FQGNSA. DNA for the CDR3: TGTGCCAGCAGCTTAGGAATCGATCAGCCCCAGCATTTT. It codes for CASSLGIDQPQHF. The entire variable domain, with the rest obtained from reference TRBV7-2 and TRBJ1-5, is as follows: GAGVSQSPSNKVTEKGKDVELRCDPISGHTALYWYRQSLGQGLEFLIYFQGNSAPDKSGLPSDRFSAERTGGSVSTLTIQRTQQEDSAVYLCASSLGIDQPQHFGDGTRLSIL.

The rearrangement links TRBV6-1 to TRBJ1-5, with D possibly being TRBD1 (5 bases). CDR3 length: 14 amino acids. V shed 5 bases and J shed 2 bases, with 10 bases lying between them. Germline CDR1 is MNHNS and CDR2 is SASEGT. The CDR3, as DNA: TGTGCCAGCAGTAGTGAACAGGGCAATCAGCCCCAGCATTTT. Its translation is CASSSEQGNQPQHF.

This clonotype was recorded many times. The chain links TRBV28 to TRBJ2-5; 12 bases align to TRBD2. The germline CDR1 and CDR2 sequences are MDHEN and SYDVKM. V lost 7 bases, J lost 6 bases, and 9 bases stayed unmatched. The CDR3 loop spans 15 amino acids. CDR3 loop: CASNSLAGGPKTQYF. CDR3 in DNA: TGTGCCAGCAATTCCCTAGCGGGAGGGCCTAAGACCCAGTACTTC.

This clonotype was seen many times. With a much larger clone just one base away, this may be a read error. This chain links TRBV14 with TRBJ1-1; D gene unclear. The CDR3 sequence is 13 residues long. The V end was cut by 5 bases, the J end by 1 base, with 8 bases between. The germline V gene has CDR1 SGHDN and CDR2 FVKESK. Here the CDR3 reads CASSKGRNTEAFF. Here the CDR3 DNA reads TGTGCCAGCAGCAAAGGGAGGAACACTGAAGCTTTCTTT.

This clonotype appeared many times. The J gene is TRBJ2-7, the V gene TRBV6-5, with D possibly TRBD1 on 5 matching bases. V was trimmed by 0 bases and J by 6 bases, leaving 12 bases between them. Germline V CDR1 and CDR2: MNHEY, SVGAGI. This CDR3 is built from 14 residues. The CDR3 spells CASSYSVFRGEQYF. The CDR3 coding sequence is TGTGCCAGCAGTTACTCTGTGTTTAGGGGCGAGCAGTACTTC.

This clonotype was seen many times. The chain carries TRBV11-2 and TRBJ1-5; D not certain. The germline V and J ends were trimmed by 3 bases and 2 bases, with 8 bases remaining between them. The CDR3 extends over 14 amino acids. Germline V gene data show CDR1 as SGHAT and CDR2 as FQNNGV. The CDR3 coding sequence is TGTGCCAGCAGCTTTGATCAACGCAATCAGCCCCAGCATTTT. It is translated as CASSFDQRNQPQHF.

The sample holds many counts of this clonotype. The J gene is TRBJ2-5, the V gene TRBV30; D not resolved. The CDR3 totals 11 residues. Looked up from germline, CDR1 is GTSNPN and CDR2 is SVGIG (reference sequence). Trimming shortened V by 3 bases and J by 4 bases, and 6 bases separated the two germline ends. The CDR3 DNA reads as TGTGCCTGGAGGTCGTCAGAGACCCAGTACTTC. This codes for CAWRSSETQYF.

The CDR3 bases are TGCAGTGCTATAAGTGAGGGAGGCGAGACCCAGTACTTC. Residues: CSAISEGGETQYF. The V call is TRBV20-1, the J call TRBJ2-5, with a possible D match to TRBD2 (6 bases). V lost 4 bases, J lost 5 bases, and 14 bases lay in between. In germline, CDR1 is DFQATT, CDR2 SNEGSKA (reference sequence). CDR3 size: 13 residues.

This clonotype was found many times. V gene TRBV5-1 combines with J gene TRBJ2-7; D is unresolved. Germline CDR1 SGHRS, CDR2 YFSETQ. CDR3 length: 15 residues. The V end was cut by 2 bases, the J end by 0 bases, with 12 bases between. The CDR3: CASSFGVLHSYEQYF. In DNA form, the CDR3 reads TGCGCCAGCAGCTTCGGTGTTCTTCACTCCTACGAGCAGTACTTC.